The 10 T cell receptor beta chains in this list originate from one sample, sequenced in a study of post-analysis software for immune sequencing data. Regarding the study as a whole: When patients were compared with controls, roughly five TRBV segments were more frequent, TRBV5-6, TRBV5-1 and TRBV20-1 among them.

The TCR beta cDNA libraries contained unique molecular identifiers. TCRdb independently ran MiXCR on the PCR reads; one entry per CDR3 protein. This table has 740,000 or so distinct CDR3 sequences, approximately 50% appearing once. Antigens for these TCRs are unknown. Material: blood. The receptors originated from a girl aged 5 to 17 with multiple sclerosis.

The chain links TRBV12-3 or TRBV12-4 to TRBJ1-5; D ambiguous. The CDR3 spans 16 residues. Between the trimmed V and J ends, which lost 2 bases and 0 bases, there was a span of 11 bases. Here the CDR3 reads CASSLSNVGSNQPQHF. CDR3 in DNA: TGTGCCAGCAGTTTATCAAATGTCGGTAGCAATCAGCCCCAGCATTTT.

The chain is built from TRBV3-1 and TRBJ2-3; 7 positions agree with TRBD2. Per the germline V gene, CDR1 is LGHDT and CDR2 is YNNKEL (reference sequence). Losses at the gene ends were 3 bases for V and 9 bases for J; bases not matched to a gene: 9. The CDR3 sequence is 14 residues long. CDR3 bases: TGTGCCAGCAGCCAGACTCCCAGCGGGGAGACGCAGTATTTT. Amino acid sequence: CASSQTPSGETQYF.

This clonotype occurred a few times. The CDR3 nucleotides read TGCAGCGTTTCGGGACTAGCGCAAGAGACCCAGTACTTC. Translated: CSVSGLAQETQYF. This chain joins TRBV29-1 and TRBJ2-5, with 10 bases lining up with TRBD2. The length of the CDR3 is 13 residues. Trimming took 5 bases from V and 2 from J; bases not matched to a gene: 2. CDR1 is SQVTM and CDR2 is ANQGSEA in the germline V gene. The entire variable domain, with the rest obtained from reference TRBV29-1 and TRBJ2-5, is as follows: SAVISQKPSRDICQRGTSLTIQCQVDSQVTMMFWYRQQPGQSLTLIATANQGSEATYESGFVIDKFPISRPNLTFSTLTVSNMSPEDSSIYLCSVSGLAQETQYFGPGTRLLVL.

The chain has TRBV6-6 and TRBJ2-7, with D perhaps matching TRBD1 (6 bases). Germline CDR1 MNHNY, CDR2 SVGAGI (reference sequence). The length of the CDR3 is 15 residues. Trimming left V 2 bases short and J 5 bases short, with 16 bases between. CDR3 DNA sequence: TGTGCCAGCAGTTACGGGGGCGGAACCCCCCACGAGCAGTACTTC. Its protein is CASSYGGGTPHEQYF.

The chain's CDR3 is CAARAGGPYNEQFF. The DNA for the CDR3 is TGTGCCGCGCGTGCGGGGGGACCCTACAATGAGCAGTTCTTC. This chain connects TRBV2 to TRBJ2-1, with 8 bases fitting TRBD2. With V trimmed by 11 bases and J by 2 bases, 8 bases remained unmatched. Germline assignment: CDR1 SNHLY and CDR2 FYNNEI. CDR3 length: 14 amino acids.

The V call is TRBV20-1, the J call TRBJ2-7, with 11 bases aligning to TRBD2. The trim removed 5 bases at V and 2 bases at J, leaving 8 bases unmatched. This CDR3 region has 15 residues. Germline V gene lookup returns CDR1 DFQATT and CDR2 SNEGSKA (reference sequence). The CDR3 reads CSAYTSGRPTYEQYF. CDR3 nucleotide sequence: TGCAGTGCTTACACTAGCGGGAGACCTACCTACGAGCAGTACTTC.

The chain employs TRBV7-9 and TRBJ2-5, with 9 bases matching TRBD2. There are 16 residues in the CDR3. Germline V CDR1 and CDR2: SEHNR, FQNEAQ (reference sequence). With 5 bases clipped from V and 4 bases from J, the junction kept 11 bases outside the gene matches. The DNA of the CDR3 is TGTGCCAGCAGCCCTCCAGCTAGCGGGGTAGGAGAGACCCAGTACTTC. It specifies CASSPPASGVGETQYF. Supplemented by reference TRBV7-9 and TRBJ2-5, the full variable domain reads DTGVSQNPRHKITKRGQNVTFRCDPISEHNRLYWYRQTLGQGPEFLTYFQNEAQLEKSRLLSDRFSAERPKGSFSTLEIQRTEQGDSAMYLCASSPPASGVGETQYFGPGTRLLVL.

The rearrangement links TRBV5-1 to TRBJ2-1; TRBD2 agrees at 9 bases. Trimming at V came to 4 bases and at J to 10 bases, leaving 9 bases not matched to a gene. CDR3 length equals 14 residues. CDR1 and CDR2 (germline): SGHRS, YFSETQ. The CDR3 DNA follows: TGCGCCAGCAGCCCCAGGACTAGCGTAATAGAGCAGTTCTTC. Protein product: CASSPRTSVIEQFF.

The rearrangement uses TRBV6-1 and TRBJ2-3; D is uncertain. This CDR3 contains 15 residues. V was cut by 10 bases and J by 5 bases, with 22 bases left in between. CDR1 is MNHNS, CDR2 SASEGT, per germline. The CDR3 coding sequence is TGTGCCACCGGTTCCGGCCAAGTATCCCGAGATACGCAGTATTTT. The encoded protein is CATGSGQVSRDTQYF.

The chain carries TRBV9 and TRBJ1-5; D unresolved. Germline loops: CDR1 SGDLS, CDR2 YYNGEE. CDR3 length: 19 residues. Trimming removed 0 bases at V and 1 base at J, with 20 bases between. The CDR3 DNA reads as TGTGCCAGCAGCGTAGTCGCGAGACCCCCGCAAGGGAGCAATCAGCCCCAGCATTTT. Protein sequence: CASSVVARPPQGSNQPQHF.